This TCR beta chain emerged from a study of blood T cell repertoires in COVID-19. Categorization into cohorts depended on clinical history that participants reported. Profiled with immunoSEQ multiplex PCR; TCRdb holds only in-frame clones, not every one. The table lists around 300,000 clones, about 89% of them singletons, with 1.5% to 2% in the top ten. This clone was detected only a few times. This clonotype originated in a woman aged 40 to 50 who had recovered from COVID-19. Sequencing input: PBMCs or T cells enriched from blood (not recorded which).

The chain's CDR3 is CASSGRTGGVRANYGYTF. The CDR3 bases are TGTGCCAGCAGCGGCCGGACAGGGGGCGTTCGAGCTAACTATGGCTACACCTTC. J is TRBJ1-2 and V is TRBV7-2; 11 bases line up with TRBD1. Germline CDR1 is SGHTA and CDR2 is FQGNSA. Trimming at V came to 5 bases and at J to 0 bases, leaving 11 bases not matched to a gene. The CDR3 has 18 residues.